This entry describes one TCR beta chain. This sample is part of a study of blood T cell repertoires in COVID-19. Across the whole study: Donors in the United States, Italy and Spain gave samples during acute or convalescent COVID-19.

The authors' processing: Reference gene primer amplification gave nucleated cell count estimates. Clones were read by immunoSEQ multiplex PCR, and TCRdb kept only the in-frame ones, dropping some. The DNA gave D and trimming, while V, J and clone size come from that table. In the table there are 200,000 to 300,000 clones, about 89% of which are singletons. Categorization into cohorts depended on clinical history that participants reported. Resolution of symptoms, clearance, or two negative PCRs was present in recovered Cohort 3 donors. CDR1 GTSNPN and CDR2 SVGIG come from the germline V gene (reference sequence). The CDR3 has 14 residues. Germline trimming cut 2 bases from V and 0 bases from J; bases unmatched to any gene: 3.

The source is a woman under 30 who had recovered from COVID-19. The V call is TRBV30, the J call TRBJ1-1, with 7 positions matching TRBD1. The sample comprised PBMCs or T cells enriched from blood (not recorded which). The CDR3 DNA follows: TGTGCCTGGAGTCCTGACAGGGTGAACACTGAAGCTTTCTTT. This sequence encodes CAWSPDRVNTEAFF.